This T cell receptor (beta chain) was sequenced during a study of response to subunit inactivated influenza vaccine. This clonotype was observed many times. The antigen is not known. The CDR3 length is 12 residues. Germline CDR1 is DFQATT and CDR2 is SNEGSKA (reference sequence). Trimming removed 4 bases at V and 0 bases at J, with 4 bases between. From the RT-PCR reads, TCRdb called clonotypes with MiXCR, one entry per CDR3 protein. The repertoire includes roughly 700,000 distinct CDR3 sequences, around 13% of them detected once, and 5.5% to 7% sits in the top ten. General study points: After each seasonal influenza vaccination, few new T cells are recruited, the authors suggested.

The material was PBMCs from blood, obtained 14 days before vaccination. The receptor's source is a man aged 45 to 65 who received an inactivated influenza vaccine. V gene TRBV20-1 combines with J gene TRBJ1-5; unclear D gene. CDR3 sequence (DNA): TGCAGTGCTACATATAGCAATCAGCCCCAGCATTTT. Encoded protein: CSATYSNQPQHF.